The clone carrying this T cell receptor beta chain turned up a few times. What it binds is not known. V was clipped by 4 bases and J by 9 bases, with 13 bases between them. Germline V gives CDR1 SSHAT, CDR2 FNYEAQ (reference sequence). The CDR3 has 13 amino acids. This entry belongs to a study of CD8 T cells in ankylosing spondylitis. General observations from the study: It appeared that ankylosing spondylitis blood was characterized by a TCR beta motif of several highly homologous variants. Disease-linked clones were found to be CD8+ and relatively rare in peripheral blood.

TCRdb fed the 5' RACE reads into MiXCR, producing one record per CDR3 protein. The table has fewer than 450,000 distinct CDR3 sequences, over 15% seen once. The source is a male donor with ankylosing spondylitis. Material for sequencing was blood, either unsorted or a sorted T cell fraction (not recorded which). The genes are TRBV7-7 and TRBJ2-1, with D possibly matching TRBD2 (6 bases). CDR3 in DNA: TGTGCCAGCAGCTCATCGGGAGAACGTGAGCAGTTCTTC. Protein sequence: CASSSSGEREQFF.